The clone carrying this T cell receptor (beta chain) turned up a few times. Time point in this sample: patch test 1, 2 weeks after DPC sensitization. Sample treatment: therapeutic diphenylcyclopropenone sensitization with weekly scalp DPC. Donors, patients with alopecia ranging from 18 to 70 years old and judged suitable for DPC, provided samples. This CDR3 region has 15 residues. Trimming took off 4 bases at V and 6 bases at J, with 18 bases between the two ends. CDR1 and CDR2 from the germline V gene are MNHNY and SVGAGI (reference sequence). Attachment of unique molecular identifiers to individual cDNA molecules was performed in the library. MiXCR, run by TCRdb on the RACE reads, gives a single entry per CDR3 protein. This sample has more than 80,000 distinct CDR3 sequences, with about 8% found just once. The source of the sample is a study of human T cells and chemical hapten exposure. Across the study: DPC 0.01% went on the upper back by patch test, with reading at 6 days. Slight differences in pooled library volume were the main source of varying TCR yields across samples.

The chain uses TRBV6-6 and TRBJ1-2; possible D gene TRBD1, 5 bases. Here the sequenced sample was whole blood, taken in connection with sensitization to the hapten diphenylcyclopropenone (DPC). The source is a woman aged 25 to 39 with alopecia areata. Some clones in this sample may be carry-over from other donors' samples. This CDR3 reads CASSSQDNQWDGYTF. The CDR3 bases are TGTGCCAGCAGTTCCCAGGACAATCAATGGGATGGCTACACCTTC.